These T cell receptor beta chains were read from a single sample in a study of blood T cell repertoires in COVID-19. Some clones are missing from TCRdb's copy, which holds only in-frame ones; the method was immunoSEQ multiplex PCR. This sample carries 14,000 or so clones, about 92% of them seen once, and the ten largest clones take 8.1%. The source material was peripheral blood. The source is a human donor in a cohort sampled during active COVID-19. The CDR3 runs from the conserved cysteine through the conserved F or W. A D gene is named only where the DNA matches it firmly. Where a row states a size, it is once, few, many or the class of an expanded clone; other rows omit it.

D gene: TRBD1; V gene: TRBV19; clone size: .; J gene: TRBJ1-5; CDR3 DNA: TGTGCCAGTAGGCGGGGACAGGGGCGTATTCGGAATCAGCCCCAGCATTTT; CDR3 protein: CASRRGQGRIRNQPQHF
D gene: .; V gene: TRBV3-1/TRBV3-2; clone size: once; J gene: TRBJ2-7; CDR3 DNA: TGTGCCAGCAGCCAAGCGAATGAACCAGGGATCTACGAGCAGTACTTC; CDR3 protein: CASSQANEPGIYEQYF
D gene: TRBD1; V gene: TRBV28; clone size: .; J gene: TRBJ2-7; CDR3 DNA: TGTGCCACCGAAGAGGGGGCTTCGGGCGAGCAGTACTTC; CDR3 protein: CATEEGASGEQYF
D gene: .; V gene: TRBV7-9; clone size: .; J gene: TRBJ2-5; CDR3 DNA: TGTGCCAGCAGCTCCGGGTCCCGAGAGACCCAGTACTTC; CDR3 protein: CASSSGSRETQYF
D gene: TRBD2; V gene: TRBV9; clone size: .; J gene: TRBJ2-2; CDR3 DNA: TGTGCCAGCAGCGCCTCGCACCTAGCGGTTCAGAACACCGGGGAGCTGTTTTTT; CDR3 protein: CASSASHLAVQNTGELFF
D gene: TRBD2; V gene: TRBV7-9; clone size: .; J gene: TRBJ2-5; CDR3 DNA: TGTGCCAGCAGCTTAGCCAGACTAGCGGGGAAAGAGACCCAGTACTTC; CDR3 protein: CASSLARLAGKETQYF
D gene: TRBD1; V gene: TRBV2; clone size: .; J gene: TRBJ2-3; CDR3 DNA: TGTGCCAGCAGGGACAGGGGCGCCAGGATCACAGATACGCAGTATTTT; CDR3 protein: CASRDRGARITDTQYF
D gene: TRBD2; V gene: TRBV5-1; clone size: .; J gene: TRBJ2-7; CDR3 DNA: TGCGCCAGCAGCAAGGGCGGGGGATCCTACGAGCAGTACTTC; CDR3 protein: CASSKGGGSYEQYF
D gene: .; V gene: TRBV11-3; clone size: once; J gene: TRBJ2-7; CDR3 DNA: TGTGCCAGCAGCTCATATGAGTTCAGCGATTACGAGCAGTACTTC; CDR3 protein: CASSSYEFSDYEQYF
D gene: TRBD1; V gene: TRBV6-1; clone size: .; J gene: TRBJ2-3; CDR3 DNA: TGTGCCAGCAGGGAAGGAGCAGGGGGCCGTACGCAGTATTTT; CDR3 protein: CASREGAGGRTQYF
D gene: TRBD1; V gene: TRBV5-1; clone size: .; J gene: TRBJ2-4; CDR3 DNA: TGCGCCAGCAGCATTCCGGACAGGCCAACCATTCAGTACTTC; CDR3 protein: CASSIPDRPTIQYF
D gene: .; V gene: TRBV30; clone size: .; J gene: TRBJ2-5; CDR3 DNA: TGTGCCTGGAGTGCTGGGGGGGAGACCCAGTACTTC; CDR3 protein: CAWSAGGETQYF
D gene: TRBD1; V gene: TRBV3-1/TRBV3-2; clone size: .; J gene: TRBJ2-7; CDR3 DNA: TGTGCCAGCAGCCCCACAGGGGGAAATGAGCAGTACTTC; CDR3 protein: CASSPTGGNEQYF
D gene: TRBD1; V gene: TRBV28; clone size: .; J gene: TRBJ1-3; CDR3 DNA: TGTGCCAGCAGTTTAAGTGCAGGGGGCGGAAACACCATATATTTT; CDR3 protein: CASSLSAGGGNTIYF
D gene: .; V gene: TRBV5-8; clone size: .; J gene: TRBJ2-1; CDR3 DNA: TGTGCCAGCAGCTTGAGGGGACTCACCCAGGAGCAGTTCTTC; CDR3 protein: CASSLRGLTQEQFF
D gene: TRBD1; V gene: TRBV5-1; clone size: .; J gene: TRBJ1-2; CDR3 DNA: TGCGCCAGCAGCCATAATGACAGGGGCGCTGGCTACACCTTC; CDR3 protein: CASSHNDRGAGYTF
D gene: TRBD1; V gene: TRBV28; clone size: .; J gene: TRBJ1-5; CDR3 DNA: TGTGCCACGCAGGGACAGGGTGAGCGAGCCCAGCATTTT; CDR3 protein: CATQGQGERAQHF
D gene: TRBD1; V gene: TRBV7-9; clone size: .; J gene: TRBJ2-3; CDR3 DNA: TGTGCCAGCAGCTCCCGGGACAGGAGGACAGATACGCAGTATTTT; CDR3 protein: CASSSRDRRTDTQYF
D gene: .; V gene: TRBV24-1; clone size: .; J gene: TRBJ2-3; CDR3 DNA: TGTGCCACCAGTGAGCCGGACAGAACCACAGATACGCAGTATTTT; CDR3 protein: CATSEPDRTTDTQYF
D gene: TRBD2; V gene: TRBV3-1/TRBV3-2; clone size: .; J gene: TRBJ2-1; CDR3 DNA: TGTGCCAGCAGCCGAGAGACTAGCGGGACCCCCTTCTTC; CDR3 protein: CASSRETSGTPFF
D gene: .; V gene: TRBV30; clone size: .; J gene: TRBJ1-6; CDR3 DNA: TGTGCCTGGAGTGTAGAGGGGCCGGGACTGATTAATTCACCCCTCCACTTT; CDR3 protein: CAWSVEGPGLINSPLHF
D gene: TRBD1; V gene: TRBV9; clone size: .; J gene: TRBJ2-1; CDR3 DNA: TGTGCCAGCAGCGTAGCAGGGGGCTCCTACAATGAGCAGTTCTTC; CDR3 protein: CASSVAGGSYNEQFF
D gene: .; V gene: TRBV2; clone size: .; J gene: TRBJ2-2; CDR3 DNA: TGTGCCAGCGGCGGGACCACGGGAGGGGAGCTGTTTTTT; CDR3 protein: CASGGTTGGELFF
D gene: TRBD2; V gene: TRBV19; clone size: .; J gene: TRBJ2-5; CDR3 DNA: TGTGCCAGTAGTATGGGAACCCCACTAGCGGGAGCAGAGACCCAGTACTTC; CDR3 protein: CASSMGTPLAGAETQYF
D gene: .; V gene: TRBV20-1; clone size: medium-sized; J gene: TRBJ1-5; CDR3 DNA: TGCAGTGCTAGTCTCGGGGTTAATCAGCCCCAGCATTTT; CDR3 protein: CSASLGVNQPQHF
D gene: .; V gene: TRBV6-5; clone size: .; J gene: TRBJ2-7; CDR3 DNA: TGTGCCAGCAGTCCGGGACTTGGCTACGAGCAGTACTTC; CDR3 protein: CASSPGLGYEQYF
D gene: .; V gene: TRBV7-2; clone size: .; J gene: TRBJ1-2; CDR3 DNA: TGTGCCAGCAGCTTAGGGGCGGGAGGGCCCTATGGCTACACCTTC; CDR3 protein: CASSLGAGGPYGYTF
D gene: TRBD2; V gene: TRBV10-1; clone size: .; J gene: TRBJ2-3; CDR3 DNA: TGCGCCAGCTCCGAGCGGGAGTGGGATACGCAGTATTTT; CDR3 protein: CASSEREWDTQYF
D gene: TRBD2; V gene: TRBV5-1; clone size: .; J gene: TRBJ2-1; CDR3 DNA: TGCGCCAGCAGCCCCTGGACTAGTCGGAATGAGCAGTTCTTC; CDR3 protein: CASSPWTSRNEQFF
D gene: TRBD2; V gene: TRBV5-6; clone size: few; J gene: TRBJ2-1; CDR3 DNA: TGTGCCAGCAGCCTCCGGACTAGCGGGAGAAATACGAATGAGCAGTTCTTC; CDR3 protein: CASSLRTSGRNTNEQFF
D gene: TRBD2; V gene: TRBV19; clone size: .; J gene: TRBJ2-7; CDR3 DNA: TGTGCCAGTAGACTAGCGGGAACCTACGAGCAGTACTTC; CDR3 protein: CASRLAGTYEQYF
D gene: TRBD1; V gene: TRBV28; clone size: .; J gene: TRBJ1-3; CDR3 DNA: TGTGCCAGCAGTCCACAGGGGACTGGAAACACCATATATTTT; CDR3 protein: CASSPQGTGNTIYF
D gene: .; V gene: TRBV7-2; clone size: .; J gene: TRBJ2-2; CDR3 DNA: TGTGCCAGCAGCAAACACAGGGAATCCGGGGAGCTGTTTTTT; CDR3 protein: CASSKHRESGELFF
D gene: TRBD2; V gene: TRBV6-1; clone size: few; J gene: TRBJ2-1; CDR3 DNA: TGTGCCAGCAATGAAAACACCGGGACTAGCTATGAGCAGTTCTTC; CDR3 protein: CASNENTGTSYEQFF
D gene: TRBD1; V gene: TRBV19; clone size: once; J gene: TRBJ2-1; CDR3 DNA: TGTGCCAGCCGACTTGGGCAGGGGGCCTACAATGAGCAGTTCTTC; CDR3 protein: CASRLGQGAYNEQFF
D gene: TRBD1; V gene: TRBV6-5; clone size: .; J gene: TRBJ2-5; CDR3 DNA: TGTGCCAGCAGCCCGGGACAGGGGGCTCTGGAGACCCAGTACTTC; CDR3 protein: CASSPGQGALETQYF
D gene: TRBD2; V gene: TRBV7-2; clone size: .; J gene: TRBJ2-3; CDR3 DNA: TGTGCCAGCAGTCCTCCGGGACTACCAGGATCCCGTCCGCAGTATTTT; CDR3 protein: CASSPPGLPGSRPQYF
D gene: .; V gene: TRBV28; clone size: .; J gene: TRBJ2-5; CDR3 DNA: TGTGCCAGCAGTCTACTCCGGACTTACCAAGAGACCCAGTACTTC; CDR3 protein: CASSLLRTYQETQYF
D gene: TRBD1; V gene: TRBV6-1; clone size: .; J gene: TRBJ2-3; CDR3 DNA: TGTGCCAGCAGTGAAGAGGACCGGACAGGGAGTATTGAAACAGATACGCAGTATTTT; CDR3 protein: CASSEEDRTGSIETDTQYF
D gene: .; V gene: TRBV28; clone size: .; J gene: TRBJ1-5; CDR3 DNA: TGTGCCAGCAGTTTCGGTGACGGCAGGATCCAGCCCCAGCATTTT; CDR3 protein: CASSFGDGRIQPQHF
D gene: TRBD1; V gene: TRBV5-4; clone size: .; J gene: TRBJ2-7; CDR3 DNA: TGTGCCAGCAGCTTGGGGGGACAGGGGCTGGCCGAGCAGTACTTC; CDR3 protein: CASSLGGQGLAEQYF
D gene: .; V gene: TRBV6-2/TRBV6-3; clone size: .; J gene: TRBJ2-1; CDR3 DNA: TGTGCCAGCAGTTACAACAGGCTTGCTGAGCAGTTCTTC; CDR3 protein: CASSYNRLAEQFF
D gene: TRBD2; V gene: TRBV6-5; clone size: once; J gene: TRBJ2-2; CDR3 DNA: TGTGCCAGCAAGGGCGGGGGGAGAAACACCGGGGAGCTGTTTTTT; CDR3 protein: CASKGGGRNTGELFF
D gene: .; V gene: TRBV10-3; clone size: .; J gene: TRBJ2-2; CDR3 DNA: TGTGCCATCAGTGAGTCCCTAACGGGTACCGGGGAGCTGTTTTTT; CDR3 protein: CAISESLTGTGELFF
D gene: .; V gene: TRBV29-1; clone size: .; J gene: TRBJ2-1; CDR3 DNA: TGCAGCGTTGGGAGAGGTGAGCAGTTCTTC; CDR3 protein: CSVGRGEQFF
D gene: TRBD1; V gene: TRBV7-9; clone size: .; J gene: TRBJ2-2; CDR3 DNA: TGTGCCAGCATCCTACAGGGGGTGGTTACCGGGGAGCTGTTTTTT; CDR3 protein: CASILQGVVTGELFF
D gene: .; V gene: TRBV24-1; clone size: .; J gene: TRBJ2-3; CDR3 DNA: TGTGCCACCAGTGATTCAGGGGTTGGTGGCACAGATACGCAGTATTTT; CDR3 protein: CATSDSGVGGTDTQYF
D gene: .; V gene: TRBV7-2; clone size: few; J gene: TRBJ2-7; CDR3 DNA: TGTGCCAGCAGCTTATCACACCAGGGAAACGAGCAGTACTTC; CDR3 protein: CASSLSHQGNEQYF
D gene: TRBD2; V gene: TRBV4-1; clone size: .; J gene: TRBJ2-7; CDR3 DNA: TGCGCCAGCAGCCGCGGGACTAGCGGGGCCTACGAGCAGTACTTC; CDR3 protein: CASSRGTSGAYEQYF
D gene: TRBD2; V gene: TRBV6-5; clone size: .; J gene: TRBJ2-1; CDR3 DNA: TGTGCCAGCCTTCGGGGGGGTCCCTTGGATGAGCAGTTCTTC; CDR3 protein: CASLRGGPLDEQFF
D gene: TRBD1; V gene: TRBV6-5; clone size: .; J gene: TRBJ2-7; CDR3 DNA: TGTGCCAGCAGTTACTCCGGGACAGGGCCCTACGAGCAGTACTTC; CDR3 protein: CASSYSGTGPYEQYF
D gene: .; V gene: TRBV18; clone size: .; J gene: TRBJ2-6; CDR3 DNA: TGTGCCAGCTCACCACCTCCAACCAGGGGAGGGGCCTCTGGGGCCAACGTCCTGACTTTC; CDR3 protein: CASSPPPTRGGASGANVLTF
D gene: .; V gene: TRBV2; clone size: .; J gene: TRBJ2-7; CDR3 DNA: TGTGCCAGCATGAGGAGCATCTTTACCTACGAGCAGTACTTC; CDR3 protein: CASMRSIFTYEQYF
D gene: TRBD1; V gene: TRBV24-1; clone size: .; J gene: TRBJ2-2; CDR3 DNA: TGTGCCACCAGTGACCCCGGGACAGGGAACACCGGGGAGCTGTTTTTT; CDR3 protein: CATSDPGTGNTGELFF
D gene: .; V gene: TRBV18; clone size: .; J gene: TRBJ2-3; CDR3 DNA: TGTGCCAGCTCACCCGCGGATACGCAGTATTTT; CDR3 protein: CASSPADTQYF
D gene: .; V gene: TRBV5-1; clone size: .; J gene: TRBJ2-6; CDR3 DNA: TGCGCCAGCAGTCTGACAGGCAACTCTGGGGCCAACGTCCTGACTTTC; CDR3 protein: CASSLTGNSGANVLTF
D gene: TRBD2; V gene: TRBV9; clone size: .; J gene: TRBJ2-2; CDR3 DNA: TGTGCCAGTGGGGACTACAACACCGGGGAGCTGTTTTTT; CDR3 protein: CASGDYNTGELFF